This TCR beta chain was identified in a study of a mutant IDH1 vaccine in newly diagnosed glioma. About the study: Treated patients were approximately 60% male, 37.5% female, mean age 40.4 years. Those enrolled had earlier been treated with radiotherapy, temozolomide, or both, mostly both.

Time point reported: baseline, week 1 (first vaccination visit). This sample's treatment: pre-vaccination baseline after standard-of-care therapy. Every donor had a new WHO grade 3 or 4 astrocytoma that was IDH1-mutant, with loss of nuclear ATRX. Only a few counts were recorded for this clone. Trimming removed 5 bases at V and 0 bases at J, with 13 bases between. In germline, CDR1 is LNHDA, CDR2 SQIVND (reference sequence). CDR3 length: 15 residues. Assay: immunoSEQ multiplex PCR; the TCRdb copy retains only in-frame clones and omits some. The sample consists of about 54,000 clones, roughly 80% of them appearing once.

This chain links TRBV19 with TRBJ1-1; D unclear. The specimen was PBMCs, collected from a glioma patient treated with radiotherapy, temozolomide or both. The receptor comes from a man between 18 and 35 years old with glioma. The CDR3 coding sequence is TGTGCCAGTAGTCTAGGGCAACCCATGAACACTGAAGCTTTCTTT. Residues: CASSLGQPMNTEAFF.